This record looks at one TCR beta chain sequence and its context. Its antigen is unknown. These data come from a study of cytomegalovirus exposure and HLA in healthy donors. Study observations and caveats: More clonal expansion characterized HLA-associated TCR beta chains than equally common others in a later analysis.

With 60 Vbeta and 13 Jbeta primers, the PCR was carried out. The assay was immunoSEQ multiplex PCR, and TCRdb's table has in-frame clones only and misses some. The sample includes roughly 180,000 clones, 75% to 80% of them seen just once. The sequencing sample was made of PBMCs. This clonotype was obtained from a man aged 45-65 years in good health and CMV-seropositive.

CDR3 region: CSVETDRPYEQYF. The CDR3 DNA reads TGCAGCGTTGAAACGGACAGACCCTACGAGCAGTACTTC. J is TRBJ2-5 and V is TRBV29-1, with a tentative D call TRBD1 (6 bases). TRBJ2-7 explains the end of the DNA better; the J call may be wrong. Germline lookup yields CDR1 SQVTM and CDR2 ANQGSEA. The CDR3 length is 13 residues.